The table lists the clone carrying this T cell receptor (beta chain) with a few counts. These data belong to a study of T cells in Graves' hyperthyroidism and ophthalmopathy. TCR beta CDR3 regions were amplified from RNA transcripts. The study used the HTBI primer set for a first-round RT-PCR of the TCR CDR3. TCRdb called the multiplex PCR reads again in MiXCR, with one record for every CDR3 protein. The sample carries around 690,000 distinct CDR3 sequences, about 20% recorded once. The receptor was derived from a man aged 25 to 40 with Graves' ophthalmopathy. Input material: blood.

CDR3 residues: CASSMIGQNGLMNTEAFF. The CDR3, as DNA: TGTGCCAGTAGTATGATCGGACAAAACGGACTCATGAACACTGAAGCTTTCTTT. V is TRBV19 and J is TRBJ1-1; weak D call: TRBD1 (5 bases). V lost 3 bases and J lost 0, with 20 bases in between. The CDR3 runs 18 residues. Germline V gives CDR1 LNHDA, CDR2 SQIVND (reference sequence).